This T cell receptor beta chain was sequenced during a study of cytomegalovirus exposure and HLA in healthy donors. Points from the study as a whole: For most TCR beta V segments, an earlier analysis put the productive rate at about 90% or about 30% of the time. Several of the most significant clusters appeared, in a later analysis, to be linked to common viral pathogens.

Researchers ran the PCR with 60 Vbeta and 13 Jbeta primers. TCRdb's copy holds only in-frame clones and misses some; the assay was immunoSEQ multiplex PCR. The repertoire holds approximately 70,000 clones, just under 80% seen once, with around 8.9% in the top ten. The CDR3 has 14 amino acids. The V end lost 4 bases, the J end lost 1 base, and 10 bases lay between the germline ends. Germline V gene data show CDR1 as MGHRA and CDR2 as YSYEKL. This clone occurred a few times. What it binds is unknown. This TCR was recovered from a man aged 40-55 years in good health and CMV-seronegative. Sequencing was performed on PBMCs. V is TRBV4-1 and J is TRBJ1-1, with D maybe TRBD1 (5 bases). For the CDR3, the DNA is TGCGCCAGCAGCCGGAGAACAGGGAACACTGAAGCTTTCTTT. It encodes CASSRRTGNTEAFF.